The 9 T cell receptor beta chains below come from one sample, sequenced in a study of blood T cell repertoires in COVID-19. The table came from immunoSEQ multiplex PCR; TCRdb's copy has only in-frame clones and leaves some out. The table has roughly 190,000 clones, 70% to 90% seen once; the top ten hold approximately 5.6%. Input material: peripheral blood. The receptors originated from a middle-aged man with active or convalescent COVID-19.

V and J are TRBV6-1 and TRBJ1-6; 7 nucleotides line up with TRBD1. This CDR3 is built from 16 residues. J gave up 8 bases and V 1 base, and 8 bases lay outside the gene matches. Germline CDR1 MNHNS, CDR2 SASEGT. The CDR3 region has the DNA TGTGCCAGCAGTGAAGAGGGGCCGGGACAGCATTCACCCCTCCACTTT. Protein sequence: CASSEEGPGQHSPLHF.

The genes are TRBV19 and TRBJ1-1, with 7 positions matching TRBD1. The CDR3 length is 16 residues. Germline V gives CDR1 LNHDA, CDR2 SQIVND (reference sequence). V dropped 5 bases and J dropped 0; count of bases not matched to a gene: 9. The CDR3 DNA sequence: TGTGCCAGTAGTGTCCGGGACAGCCGACTGAACACTGAAGCTTTCTTT. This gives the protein CASSVRDSRLNTEAFF.

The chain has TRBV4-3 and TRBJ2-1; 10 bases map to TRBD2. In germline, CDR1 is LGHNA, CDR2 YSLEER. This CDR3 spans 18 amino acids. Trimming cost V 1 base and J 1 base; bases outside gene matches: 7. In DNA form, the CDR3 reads TGCGCCAGCAGCCAAGGGCCACAAGCGGGGGGGTCCTACAATGAGCAGTTCTTC. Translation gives CASSQGPQAGGSYNEQFF.

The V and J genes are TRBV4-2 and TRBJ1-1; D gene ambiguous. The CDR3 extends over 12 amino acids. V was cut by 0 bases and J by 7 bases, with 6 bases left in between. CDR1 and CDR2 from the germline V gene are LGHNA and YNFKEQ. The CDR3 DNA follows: TGTGCCAGCAGCCAAGACAGGTTTGAAGCTTTCTTT. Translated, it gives CASSQDRFEAFF.

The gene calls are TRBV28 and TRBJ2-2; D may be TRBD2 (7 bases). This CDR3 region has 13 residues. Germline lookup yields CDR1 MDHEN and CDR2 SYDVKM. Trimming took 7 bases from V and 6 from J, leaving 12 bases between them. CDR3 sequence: CASNGGGAGELFF. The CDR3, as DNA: TGTGCCAGCAACGGCGGGGGCGCCGGGGAGCTGTTTTTT.

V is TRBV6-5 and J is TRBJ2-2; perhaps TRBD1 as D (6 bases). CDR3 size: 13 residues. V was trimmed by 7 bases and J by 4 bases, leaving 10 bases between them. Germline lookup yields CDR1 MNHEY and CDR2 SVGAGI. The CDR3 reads CASNNRATGELFF. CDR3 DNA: TGTGCCAGCAATAACAGGGCCACCGGGGAGCTGTTTTTT.

CDR3 bases: TGTGCCAGCAGCTTCTATAGCGGGAGCTCCTCCTACAATGAGCAGTTCTTC. Its translation is CASSFYSGSSSYNEQFF. The rearrangement uses TRBV11-2 and TRBJ2-1; 9 bases map to TRBD2. The V segment lost 3 bases and the J segment 0 bases; nucleotides outside the gene matches: 6. From germline, CDR1 is SGHAT and CDR2 FQNNGV. The CDR3 consists of 17 residues.

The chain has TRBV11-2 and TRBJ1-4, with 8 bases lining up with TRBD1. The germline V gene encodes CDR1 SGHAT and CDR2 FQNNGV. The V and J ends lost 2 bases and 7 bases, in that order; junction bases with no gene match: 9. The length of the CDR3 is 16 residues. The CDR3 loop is CASSLTTGGQGEKLFF. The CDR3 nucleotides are TGTGCCAGCAGCTTAACAACAGGGGGTCAGGGTGAAAAACTGTTTTTT.

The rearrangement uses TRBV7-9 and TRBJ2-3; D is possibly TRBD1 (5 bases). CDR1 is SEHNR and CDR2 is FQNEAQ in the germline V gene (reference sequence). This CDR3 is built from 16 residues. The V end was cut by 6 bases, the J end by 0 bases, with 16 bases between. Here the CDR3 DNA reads TGTGCCAGCAGTTCGGACATCTCCTATAGCACAGATACGCAGTATTTT. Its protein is CASSSDISYSTDTQYF.